This TCR beta chain was sequenced in a study of blood T cells in healthy people across ages. Regarding the study as a whole: While age rose, TCR beta diversity per million T cells dropped in a roughly linear way. With donor CMV status unknown, expanded clonotype changes were possibly confounded.

The ends were cut back, 4 bases at V and 2 bases at J, with 15 bases in the middle. The CDR3 runs to 16 residues. Germline lookup yields CDR1 SGHTA and CDR2 FQGNSA. Primers used in a second PCR of about 7 to 11 cycles were a sample-barcoded 5' primer and a J-beta primer mix. MiXCR, applied by TCRdb to the 5' RACE reads, yields one record per CDR3 protein. Of approximately 850,000 distinct CDR3 sequences listed, roughly 44% are singletons. In its sample, this clonotype was seen a few times. The antigen is unknown. V is TRBV7-2 and J is TRBJ2-1; D might be TRBD1 (5 bases). This clonotype was sampled from a man aged 60 to 69 in good health. Input material: blood. The CDR3 sequence: CASSSQTASTYNEQFF. The CDR3 nucleotides read TGTGCCAGCAGCTCCCAGACAGCTAGTACCTACAATGAGCAGTTCTTC.